This T cell receptor (beta chain) was sequenced for a study of blood T cells in healthy people across ages. This clonotype was detected many times. What it binds is unknown. Aged roughly 6 to 100, donors were systemically healthy Caucasians from Russia. Combining a sample-barcoded 5' primer with a J-beta primer mix, a second PCR ran for roughly 7 to 12 cycles. Sequencing of every sample gave 2.5 million or more CDR3-containing paired-end reads. One entry per CDR3 protein results from TCRdb running MiXCR on the 5' RACE reads. The sample has 650,000 to 700,000 distinct CDR3 sequences, over 40% seen once. Study findings and constraints: Per million T cells, TCR beta diversity dropped about linearly as age rose.

V shed 3 bases and J shed 0 bases, with 8 bases lying between them. The length of the CDR3 is 14 residues. Germline assignment: CDR1 PRHDT and CDR2 FYEKMQ (reference sequence). The sequence derives from a woman aged 80 or older in good health. This chain uses TRBV13 with TRBJ1-1; tentative D call: TRBD1 (6 bases). The sequencing sample was made of blood. CDR3 region: CASSFRGMNTEAFF. The DNA of the CDR3 is TGTGCCAGCAGCTTTAGGGGGATGAACACTGAAGCTTTCTTT.